Shown below are 31 T cell receptor beta chains from a single sample sequenced in a study of response to subunit inactivated influenza vaccine. TCRdb independently ran MiXCR on the RT-PCR reads; one entry per CDR3 protein. The top ten clones hold less than 15% of a sample with hundreds of thousands of distinct CDR3 sequences, roughly 9.8% of them seen once. The source material was PBMCs from blood, sampled about 6 weeks after vaccination. The receptors originated from a man aged 45-65 years who received an inactivated influenza vaccine.

This rearrangement joins TRBV12-3 or TRBV12-4 to TRBJ1-2; no clear D gene. V was clipped by 2 bases and J by 0 bases, with 16 bases between them. The CDR3 has 17 residues. CDR3 region: CASSLSAGSPSNYGYTF. CDR3 coding DNA: TGTGCCAGCAGTTTATCGGCAGGCAGCCCTTCTAACTATGGCTACACCTTC.

This clonotype has a handful of counts. This rearrangement joins TRBV24-1 to TRBJ2-5, with TRBD1 as a possible D gene (5 bases). Germline V lookup: CDR1 KGHDR, CDR2 SFDVKD. The V end lost 2 bases, the J end lost 5 bases, and 17 bases lay between the germline ends. CDR3 size: 16 residues. CDR3 DNA sequence: TGTGCCACCAGTGATTCGGACACGTTAAGGTTTGAGACCCAGTACTTC. Translation gives CATSDSDTLRFETQYF.

This clonotype appeared once. The chain links TRBV6-5 to TRBJ2-5; D uncertain. V shed 2 bases and J shed 1 base, with 8 bases lying between them. CDR1 is MNHEY, CDR2 SVGAGI, per germline. CDR3 length equals 14 residues. CDR3 sequence: CASSYGKLQETQYF. CDR3 coding DNA: TGTGCCAGCAGTTACGGGAAGCTCCAAGAGACCCAGTACTTC.

The chain carries TRBV6-2 or TRBV6-3 and TRBJ2-7; 13 nucleotides match TRBD2. The length of the CDR3 is 18 residues. From germline, CDR1 is MNHEY and CDR2 SVGEGT. V shed 4 bases, J shed 0 bases, and the junction held 9 bases outside the gene matches. CDR3 amino acids: CASSFDGTSGTYSYEQYF. In DNA form, the CDR3 reads TGTGCCAGCAGTTTCGACGGGACTAGCGGGACCTACTCCTACGAGCAGTACTTC.

The rearrangement joins TRBV30 to TRBJ2-1; 11 bases are a match to TRBD2. After removal of 5 bases from V and 8 bases from J, the junction contained 8 bases not matched to a gene. The CDR3 has 14 amino acids. Per germline, CDR1 GTSNPN and CDR2 SVGIG (reference sequence). The CDR3 here is CAWPLAGEGDEQFF. CDR3 bases: TGTGCCTGGCCACTAGCGGGAGAGGGGGATGAGCAGTTCTTC.

In this sample, this clonotype turned up many times. The chain has TRBV27 and TRBJ1-5; TRBD1 matches at 9 bases. J lost 5 bases, V lost 5 bases, and 4 bases had no gene match. In germline, CDR1 is MNHEY, CDR2 SMNVEV (reference sequence). The CDR3 sequence is 14 residues long. The CDR3 loop is CASSIGQGYQPQHF. CDR3 bases: TGTGCCAGCAGTATTGGACAGGGGTATCAGCCCCAGCATTTT.

Only a few counts were recorded for this clonotype. CDR3 nucleotide sequence: TGCGCCAGCAGCCAAATGACAGAGGACCTGGGTGGCGAAAAACTGTTTTTT. Translation gives CASSQMTEDLGGEKLFF. V usage is TRBV4-3 and J usage is TRBJ1-4, with D perhaps TRBD1 (5 bases). V dropped 2 bases and J dropped 8 bases, with 21 bases sitting between them. The CDR3 sequence is 17 residues long. CDR1 LGHNA and CDR2 YSLEER come from the germline V gene.

This clonotype appeared a few times. The chain combines TRBV6-2 or TRBV6-3 with TRBJ2-5, with TRBD2 matching 10 bases. This CDR3 region has 14 residues. The V segment lost 4 bases and the J segment 5 bases; nucleotides outside the gene matches: 4. Germline CDR1 is MNHEY and CDR2 is SVGEGT. The chain's CDR3 is CASSSASGSETQYF. The CDR3 DNA sequence: TGTGCCAGCAGTTCAGCTAGCGGGAGTGAGACCCAGTACTTC.

Regarding this clonotype: A single base separates this from a much larger clone, so it may be a read error. The chain has TRBV15 and TRBJ1-1, with a tentative D call TRBD1 (6 bases). CDR1 is LNHNV, CDR2 YYDKDF, per germline (reference sequence). The CDR3 length is 14 residues. V lost 5 bases and J lost 3, with 13 bases in between. The CDR3 reads CATSYWQGHTEAFF. The CDR3 region has the DNA TGTGCCACCAGCTATTGGCAGGGGCACACTGAAGCTTTCTTT. The full variable domain, with the rest looked up from reference TRBV15 and TRBJ1-1, is DAMVIQNPRYQVTQFGKPVTLSCSQTLNHNVMYWYQQKSSQAPKLLFHYYDKDFNNEADTPDNFQSRRPNTSFCFLDIRSPGLGDTAMYLCATSYWQGHTEAFFGQGTRLTVV.

J is TRBJ2-3 and V is TRBV15, with 10 bases fitting TRBD2. Germline V gene lookup returns CDR1 LNHNV and CDR2 YYDKDF (reference sequence). The trim removed 0 bases at V and 2 bases at J, leaving 2 bases unmatched. The CDR3 spans 16 residues. CDR3 in DNA: TGTGCCACCAGCAGAGAAAGCGGGAGGGCCACAGATACGCAGTATTTT. As protein: CATSRESGRATDTQYF.

This clonotype was seen a few times. The CDR3 sequence: CASSPQGPTEAFF. In nucleotides, the CDR3 is TGTGCCAGCAGCCCGCAGGGGCCCACTGAAGCTTTCTTT. The gene calls are TRBV7-3 and TRBJ1-1, with D perhaps matching TRBD1 (6 bases). Trimming took off 5 bases at V and 4 bases at J, with 11 bases between the two ends. This CDR3 has 13 residues. Germline CDR1 SGHTA, CDR2 FQGTGA.

The sample holds a few counts of this clonotype. V is TRBV6-5 and J is TRBJ1-2; 7 bases are a match to TRBD1. CDR1 is MNHEY and CDR2 is SVGAGI in the germline V gene. This CDR3 comprises 16 residues. The V gene end was trimmed by 5 bases and the J gene end by 0 bases; junction bases not matched to a gene: 9. The CDR3 DNA is TGTGCCAGCAGTAATCGACAGGGCCTAACTAACTATGGCTACACCTTC. Residues: CASSNRQGLTNYGYTF.

Only a few counts were recorded for this clonotype. The V gene is TRBV10-2, the J gene TRBJ2-3; TRBD2 aligns across 9 bases. The germline gives CDR1 WSHSY, CDR2 SAAADI. J was trimmed by 4 bases and V by 7 bases; bases with no gene match: 3. This CDR3 has 13 residues. In DNA form, the CDR3 reads TGCGCCAGCATGCGCGGGGGGGCAGATACGCAGTATTTT. It is translated as CASMRGGADTQYF.

J is TRBJ1-5 and V is TRBV6-2 or TRBV6-3, with 7 bases that match TRBD1. Trimming cost V 4 bases and J 6 bases; bases outside gene matches: 9. Per germline, CDR1 MNHEY and CDR2 SVGEGT. The CDR3 is 15 residues long. CDR3 residues: CASSSRQGWVQPQHF. The CDR3 DNA follows: TGTGCCAGCAGTTCTCGACAGGGCTGGGTTCAGCCCCAGCATTTT.

The table lists this clonotype with a few counts. The chain joins TRBV6-5 to TRBJ2-1, with TRBD2 matching 9 bases. Germline-derived CDR1 and CDR2 are MNHEY and SVGAGI. This CDR3 spans 15 amino acids. V lost 2 bases and J lost 7; bases outside the gene matches: 6. The CDR3 is CASSYGRGGYNEQFF. CDR3 DNA: TGTGCCAGCAGTTACGGGCGGGGGGGCTATAATGAGCAGTTCTTC.

This clonotype was counted at least ten times. CDR3 loop: CSARDSGTNNEQFF. The CDR3 DNA sequence: TGCAGTGCTAGGGACAGCGGGACAAACAATGAGCAGTTCTTC. The chain has TRBV20-1 and TRBJ2-1, with a tentative D call TRBD2 (7 bases). V was pared by 3 bases and J by 5 bases, with 14 bases between. The CDR3 is 14 residues long. Germline CDR1 DFQATT, CDR2 SNEGSKA (reference sequence).

The chain couples TRBV20-1 to TRBJ2-3, with 10 bases that match TRBD2. The CDR3 extends over 15 amino acids. After removal of 1 base from V and 5 bases from J, the junction contained 6 bases not matched to a gene. Germline values: CDR1 DFQATT, CDR2 SNEGSKA (reference sequence). The CDR3 DNA is TGCAGTGCTAGAGGAGCGGGGGGGCGGAAAGATACGCAGTATTTT. Encoded protein: CSARGAGGRKDTQYF.

The CDR3 sequence is CASSQESGTGPGELFF. The CDR3 DNA is TGTGCCAGCAGCCAAGAATCCGGGACAGGGCCCGGGGAGCTGTTTTTT. The rearrangement uses TRBV3-1 and TRBJ2-2; 9 bases agree with TRBD1. V shed 0 bases, J shed 6 bases, and the junction held 5 bases outside the gene matches. The CDR3 loop spans 16 amino acids. Germline V lookup: CDR1 LGHDT, CDR2 YNNKEL (reference sequence).

V usage is TRBV3-1 and J usage is TRBJ2-1; D is uncertain. V lost 1 base, J lost 8 bases, and 3 bases lay in between. Germline V gene data show CDR1 as LGHDT and CDR2 as YNNKEL (reference sequence). The CDR3 consists of 11 residues. CDR3 residues: CASSQVDEQFF. The CDR3 DNA follows: TGTGCCAGCAGCCAAGTAGATGAGCAGTTCTTC.

This clonotype was counted between two and nine times. This rearrangement joins TRBV12-3 or TRBV12-4 to TRBJ2-4, with TRBD1 identical over 8 bases. J lost 3 bases, V lost 6 bases, and 7 bases had no gene match. The CDR3 runs to 15 residues. CDR3 in amino acids: CASRPGGRGKNIQYF. CDR3 nucleotide sequence: TGTGCCAGCAGACCAGGGGGCCGGGGCAAAAACATTCAGTACTTC.

This clonotype was observed a handful of times. This rearrangement joins TRBV2 to TRBJ1-2, with 8 positions matching TRBD1. The CDR3 consists of 13 residues. After removal of 8 bases from V and 4 bases from J, the junction contained 6 bases not matched to a gene. Germline V gene lookup returns CDR1 SNHLY and CDR2 FYNNEI. CDR3 amino acids: CASVTGAAYGYTF. The DNA of the CDR3 is TGTGCCAGCGTGACAGGGGCGGCCTATGGCTACACCTTC.

V and J are TRBV20-1 and TRBJ2-3, with TRBD1 as a possible D gene (6 bases). V was trimmed by 0 bases and J by 6 bases, leaving 16 bases between them. The CDR3 extends over 15 amino acids. Germline CDR1 reads DFQATT; CDR2 reads SNEGSKA (reference sequence). CDR3 sequence reads: CSARDTAGAVDTQYF. The CDR3 coding sequence is TGCAGTGCTAGAGATACGGCAGGGGCAGTGGATACGCAGTATTTT.

In this sample, this clonotype turned up a few times. The V and J genes are TRBV10-3 and TRBJ2-5; D gene ambiguous. This CDR3 is built from 12 residues. Germline loops: CDR1 ENHRY, CDR2 SYGVKD. Trimming took off 2 bases at V and 2 bases at J, with 3 bases between the two ends. In DNA form, the CDR3 reads TGTGCCATCAGTGAGCGACAAGAGACCCAGTACTTC. It is translated as CAISERQETQYF.

This clonotype has a handful of counts. This chain links TRBV20-1 with TRBJ2-3; unclear D gene. Trimming took 5 bases from V and 6 from J, leaving 6 bases between them. The CDR3 is 10 amino acids. Germline loops: CDR1 DFQATT, CDR2 SNEGSKA (reference sequence). CDR3 sequence (DNA): TGCAGTGCTCAGCTGGATACGCAGTATTTT. Translated, it gives CSAQLDTQYF.

This chain uses TRBV7-3 with TRBJ2-7, with 7 positions matching TRBD2. This CDR3 is 16 amino acids long. Germline V gene data show CDR1 as SGHTA and CDR2 as FQGTGA. With 3 bases clipped from V and 2 bases from J, the junction kept 10 bases outside the gene matches. The CDR3 DNA sequence: TGTGCCAGCAGCTTTCCCGGGGGACTAAACGCCTACGAGCAGTACTTC. Protein: CASSFPGGLNAYEQYF. Complete variable domain (other parts from reference TRBV7-3 and TRBJ2-7): GAGVSQTPSNKVTEKGKYVELRCDPISGHTALYWYRQSLGQGPEFLIYFQGTGAADDSGLPNDRFFAVRPEGSVSTLKIQRTERGDSAVYLCASSFPGGLNAYEQYFGPGTRLTVT.

This chain links TRBV6-1 with TRBJ2-3, with D perhaps matching TRBD1 (6 bases). The CDR3 runs to 15 residues. Trimming took 8 bases from V and 2 from J, leaving 17 bases between them. The V gene's germline CDR1 is MNHNS and CDR2 SASEGT. The CDR3, as DNA: TGTGCCAGCTCTCTTCTGACAGGCCCCACAGATACGCAGTATTTT. Protein: CASSLLTGPTDTQYF.

At least ten counts were recorded for this clonotype. This chain joins TRBV20-1 and TRBJ2-5; TRBD1 aligns across 7 bases. The CDR3 extends over 14 amino acids. J gave up 4 bases and V 3 bases, and 8 bases lay outside the gene matches. CDR1 and CDR2 from the germline V gene are DFQATT and SNEGSKA (reference sequence). The CDR3 is CSASGDRVGETQYF. As DNA, the CDR3 is TGCAGTGCTAGTGGAGACAGGGTGGGAGAGACCCAGTACTTC.

The sample holds a few counts of this clonotype. This chain connects TRBV7-3 to TRBJ2-1; the D gene is possibly TRBD2 (7 bases). The CDR3 loop spans 17 amino acids. Per the germline V gene, CDR1 is SGHTA and CDR2 is FQGTGA. Trimming took off 1 base at V and 9 bases at J, with 22 bases between the two ends. The CDR3 DNA reads as TGTGCCAGCAGCTTAAGCCTAGCGGCCAACGGGGGCGGTGAGCAGTTCTTC. Protein: CASSLSLAANGGGEQFF.

The chain has TRBV20-1 and TRBJ1-5, with 7 bases aligning to TRBD1. V was pared by 3 bases and J by 3 bases, with 8 bases of the junction left unmatched. CDR1 and CDR2 (germline): DFQATT, SNEGSKA (reference sequence). This CDR3 spans 15 amino acids. The CDR3 DNA reads as TGCAGTGCTAGTGCGGGACAGCTCGTCAATCAGCCCCAGCATTTT. Its protein is CSASAGQLVNQPQHF.

The rearrangement links TRBV4-1 to TRBJ1-1; 9 bases map to TRBD1. Germline-derived CDR1 and CDR2 are MGHRA and YSYEKL. The CDR3 covers 16 residues. Unmatched junction bases numbered 10, after V lost 4 bases and J lost 4 bases. The CDR3 bases are TGCGCCAGCAGCCCCGGGACAGGGAAAGGGTCCACTGAAGCTTTCTTT. Its translation: CASSPGTGKGSTEAFF.

In its sample, this clonotype was seen a few times. The chain carries TRBV15 and TRBJ2-7; 10 bases align to TRBD2. J was trimmed by 0 bases and V by 4 bases; bases with no gene match: 3. Germline V gene data show CDR1 as LNHNV and CDR2 as YYDKDF (reference sequence). The CDR3 loop spans 15 amino acids. The chain's CDR3 is CATSKAGGSSYEQYF. The DNA for the CDR3 is TGTGCCACCAGCAAAGCGGGAGGGAGCTCCTACGAGCAGTACTTC.